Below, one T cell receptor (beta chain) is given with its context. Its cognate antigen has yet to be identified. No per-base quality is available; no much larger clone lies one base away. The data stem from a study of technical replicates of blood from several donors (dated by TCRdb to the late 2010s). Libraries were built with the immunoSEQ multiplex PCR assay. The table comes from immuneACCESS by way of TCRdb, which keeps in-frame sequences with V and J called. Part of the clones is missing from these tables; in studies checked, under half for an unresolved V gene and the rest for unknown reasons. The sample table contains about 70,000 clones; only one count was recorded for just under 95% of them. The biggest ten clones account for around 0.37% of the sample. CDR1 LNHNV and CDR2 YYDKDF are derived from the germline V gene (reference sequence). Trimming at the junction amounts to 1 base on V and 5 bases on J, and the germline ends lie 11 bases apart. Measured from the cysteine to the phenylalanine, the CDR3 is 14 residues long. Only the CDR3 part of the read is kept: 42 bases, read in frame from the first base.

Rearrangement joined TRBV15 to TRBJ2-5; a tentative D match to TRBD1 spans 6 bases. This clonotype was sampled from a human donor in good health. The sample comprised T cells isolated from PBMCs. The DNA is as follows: TGTGCCACCAGCAGAGCAGGGGTGTTTGAGACCCAGTACTTC. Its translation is CATSRAGVFETQYF.